This T cell receptor beta chain was profiled in a study of blood T cells in healthy people across ages (dated by TCRdb to the mid-2010s). Background on the whole study: In model experiments, template switching captured roughly one uniquely barcoded TCR beta cDNA molecule for every two T cells. To track age-related changes in TCR beta repertoire diversity, the study relied on deep sequencing normalized with unique cDNA molecular identifiers. The donors were split into four age groups: young (average approximately 16 years), middle-aged (roughly 40), aged (about 62) and long-lived (roughly 80). To avoid experimental bias, donors of different ages were spread randomly across the sequencing lanes. The study analyzed two additional independent replicas of 1 million unique cDNA reads from the same blood draw for two donors, one aged 18 to 30 and one aged 80 or older.

Beyond this particular receptor, the publication reports: Observed TCR beta diversity correlated strongly with the percentage of naive T cells measured by flow cytometry. Estimates of total diversity based on one million sequenced T cells were regarded as lower bounds and as underestimates. Bulk unsorted PBMC profiling prevented conclusive comparison of naive and antigen-experienced compartments. Donor CMV infection status was unknown, potentially confounding age-related changes in expanded clonotypes. As age increased, observed TCR beta diversity per million T cells dropped in a roughly linear way, and a significant reduction was already evident by age 40. The long-lived group showed more naive CD4+ T cells, fewer expanded clones and increased TCR diversity than the aged group, suggesting age selection.

The germline V gene (reference sequence) supplies CDR1 SGHAT and CDR2 FQDESV. V loses 1 base, J loses 2 bases, and the germline ends lie 13 bases apart. Taken from cysteine to phenylalanine, the CDR3 has 16 residues. The entry retains the CDR3 DNA only, 48 bases that are in frame from base 1. The library relied on 5' RACE. A second PCR of roughly 7 to 11 cycles was performed with a sample-barcoded 5' primer and a J-beta primer mix. Each TCR beta cDNA molecule received a unique molecular identifier from a template-switch 5' adaptor carrying 12 random nucleotides. Each sample yielded at least 2.5 million CDR3-containing paired-end reads. All of the RNA was converted into first-strand cDNA using the Mint cDNA synthesis kit, with a TRBC-specific oligonucleotide serving as the primer. Following uracil-DNA glycosylase treatment, all cDNA underwent a first 18-cycle PCR with the universal primers M1SS and BC2_uni_R. The study's processing was this. Normalization of each sample was performed by random selection of 1 million high-quality reads, each carrying a distinct molecular identifier. Instead of being binned into consensus sequences, reads with shared molecular identifiers were discarded. MiTCR, with a Q25 quality threshold and the strictest error-elimination algorithm, was used for CDR3 identification, clonotype clustering and error correction. A nonparametric unseen species model using Euler transformation provided a lower-bound estimate of total TCR beta diversity. TCRdb applied fastp at Q25 and MiXCR to the public reads, then kept only in-frame beta chains. Each entry merges the rows of one CDR3 protein and shows their most common DNA and genes. The V and J calls were not made by the authors but by TCRdb's processing. Present in this sample are approximately 2,000,000 distinct CDR3 sequences, 39% of which were seen just once. The biggest ten clones account for about 21% of the sample.

Points on this clonotype: Its binding antigen is unknown. Qualities for individual bases were not recorded, and no much larger clone is one base off.

Donors were a few dozen systemically healthy Caucasian individuals from Russia aged 6 to 90 years. Around 9.8 milliliters of peripheral blood were collected from each donor into EDTA-treated Vacutainer tubes. Ficoll-Paque density-gradient centrifugation was used to isolate PBMCs, with at least 7 million obtained per sample. Total RNA, at least 6 micrograms per sample, was extracted from PBMCs with Trizol reagent. For every donor, flow cytometry on a PBMC aliquot measured the percentage of naive CD45RAhigh/CD27high T cells. The specimen was blood. The sequence links TRBV11-1 to TRBJ2-3; possibly the D gene is TRBD1, per 6 matching bases. This receptor was taken from a human donor in good health. The nucleotides read TGTGCCAGCAGCTTAGAGGACAGCAGCTACACAGATACGCAGTATTTT. The resulting protein is CASSLEDSSYTDTQYF.